This T cell receptor beta chain was sequenced during a study of patients and donors after allogeneic stem cell transplantation. TCRdb reprocessed the RT-PCR reads via MiXCR and lists one record per CDR3 protein. Among about 25,000 distinct CDR3 sequences, 8% to 10% were seen once, and the ten largest hold less than 50%. This clonotype occurred a few times. This clonotype originated in a human donor who was either an allogeneic HSCT recipient or a stem cell or donor lymphocyte infusion donor (not recorded which). It is not recorded whose cells these are; they may come from a transplant donor. Specimen: blood, either unsorted or a sorted T cell fraction (not recorded which).

This CDR3 reads CASSPDSSYGYTF. CDR3 bases: TGTGCCAGCAGCCCGGACAGCTCATATGGCTACACCTTC. This chain connects TRBV11-3 to TRBJ1-2; weak D call: TRBD1 (6 bases). CDR3 length equals 13 residues. Looked up from germline, CDR1 is SGHNT and CDR2 is YENEEA. V was cut by 5 bases and J by 5 bases, with 12 bases left in between. Based on the CDR3 plus reference TRBV11-3 and TRBJ1-2, the full variable domain is EAGVVQSPRYKIIEKKQPVAFWCNPISGHNTLYWYLQNLGQGPELLIRYENEEAVDDSQLPKDRFSAERLKGVDSTLKIQPAELGDSAVYLCASSPDSSYGYTFGSGTRLTVV.